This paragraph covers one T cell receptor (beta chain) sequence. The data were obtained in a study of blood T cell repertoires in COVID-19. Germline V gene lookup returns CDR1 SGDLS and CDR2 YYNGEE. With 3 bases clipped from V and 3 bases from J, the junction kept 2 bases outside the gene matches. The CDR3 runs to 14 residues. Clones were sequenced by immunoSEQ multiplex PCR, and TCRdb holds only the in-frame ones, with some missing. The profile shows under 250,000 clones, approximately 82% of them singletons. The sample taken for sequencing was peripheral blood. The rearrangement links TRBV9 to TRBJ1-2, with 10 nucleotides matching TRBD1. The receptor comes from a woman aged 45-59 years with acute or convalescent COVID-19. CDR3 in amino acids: CASSAGQGDYGYTF. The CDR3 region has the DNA TGTGCCAGCAGCGCAGGACAGGGGGACTATGGCTACACCTTC.